This T cell receptor (beta chain) derives from a study of control samples from healthy donors and cancer patients. This CDR3 comprises 11 residues. In germline, CDR1 is SGHNT, CDR2 YENEEA. Trimming took 8 bases from V and 9 from J, leaving 11 bases between them. TCRdb's copy holds only in-frame clones and misses some; the assay was immunoSEQ multiplex PCR. Counted here are around 99,000 clones, approximately 90% occurring once; the ten biggest clones make up 17%. The V call is TRBV11-3, the J call TRBJ2-1; TRBD1 might be the D (5 bases). The receptor's source is a woman in her forties or fifties in good health. The specimen was blood. The CDR3 here is CASARGGEQFF. The DNA of the CDR3 is TGTGCCAGCGCAAGGGGCGGTGAGCAGTTCTTC.